This T cell receptor (beta chain) was profiled in a study of T-cell memory formation after mild COVID-19. General study results and limits: Contracting clones from day 15 to 85 showed balanced CD4/CD8; later expanders favored CD4+.

Germline V gene data show CDR1 as GTSNPN and CDR2 as SVGIG (reference sequence). J lost 0 bases, V lost 3 bases, and 13 bases had no gene match. The CDR3 is 17 amino acids. Via MiXCR, TCRdb re-called the 5' RACE reads, giving one row per CDR3 protein. The sample shows 350,000 or so distinct CDR3 sequences, about 21% of them seen only once. Comments on this clonotype: As yet, its antigen is unknown.

V and J are TRBV30 and TRBJ1-1; 7 nucleotides line up with TRBD1. The sequence was collected from an adult woman who had mild COVID-19 (a few samples of this study predate the infection). Cell type and time point are not known. Material: PBMCs or a T cell subset sorted from them (not recorded which). CDR3 protein: CAWRRQGVGRMNTEAFF. For the CDR3, the DNA is TGTGCCTGGAGGCGACAGGGCGTGGGGAGAATGAACACTGAAGCTTTCTTT.